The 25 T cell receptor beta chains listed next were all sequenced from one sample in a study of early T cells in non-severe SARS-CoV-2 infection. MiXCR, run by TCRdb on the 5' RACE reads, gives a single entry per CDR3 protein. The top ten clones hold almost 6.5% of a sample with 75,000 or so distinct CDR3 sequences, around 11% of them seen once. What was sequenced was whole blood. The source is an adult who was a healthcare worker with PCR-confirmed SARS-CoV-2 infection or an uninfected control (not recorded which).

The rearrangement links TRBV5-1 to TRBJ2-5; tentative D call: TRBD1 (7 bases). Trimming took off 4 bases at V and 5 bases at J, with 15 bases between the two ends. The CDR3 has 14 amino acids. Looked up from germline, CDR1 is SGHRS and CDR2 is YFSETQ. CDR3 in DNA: TGCGCCAGCAGCACTGGACAGGAGGGGGAGACCCAGTACTTC. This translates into CASSTGQEGETQYF.

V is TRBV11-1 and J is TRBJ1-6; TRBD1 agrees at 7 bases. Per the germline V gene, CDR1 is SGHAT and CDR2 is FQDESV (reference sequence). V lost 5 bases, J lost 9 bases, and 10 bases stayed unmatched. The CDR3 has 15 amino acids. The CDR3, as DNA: TGTGCCAGCAGCCAATCCGGGACAGAAAGTTCACCCCTCCACTTT. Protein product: CASSQSGTESSPLHF.

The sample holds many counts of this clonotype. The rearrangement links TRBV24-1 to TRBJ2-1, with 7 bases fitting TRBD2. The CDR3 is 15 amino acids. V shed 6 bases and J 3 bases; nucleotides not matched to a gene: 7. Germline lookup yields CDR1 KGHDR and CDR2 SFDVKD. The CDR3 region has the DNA TGTGCCACCAGTCCCCCAGGACTAGTCTACAATGAGCAGTTCTTC. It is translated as CATSPPGLVYNEQFF.

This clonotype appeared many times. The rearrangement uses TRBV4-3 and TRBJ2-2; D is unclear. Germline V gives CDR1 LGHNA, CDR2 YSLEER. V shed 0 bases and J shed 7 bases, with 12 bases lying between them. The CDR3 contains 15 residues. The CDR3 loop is CASSQDMRGGGELFF. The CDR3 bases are TGCGCCAGCAGCCAAGACATGAGAGGTGGCGGGGAGCTGTTTTTT.

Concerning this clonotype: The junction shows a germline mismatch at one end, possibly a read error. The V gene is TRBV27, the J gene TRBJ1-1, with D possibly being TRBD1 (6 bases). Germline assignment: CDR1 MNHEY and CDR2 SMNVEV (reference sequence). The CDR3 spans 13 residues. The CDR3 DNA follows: TGTGCCAGCAGAACAGGGTCCAGCACTGAAGTTTTCTTT. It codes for CASRTGSSTEVFF.

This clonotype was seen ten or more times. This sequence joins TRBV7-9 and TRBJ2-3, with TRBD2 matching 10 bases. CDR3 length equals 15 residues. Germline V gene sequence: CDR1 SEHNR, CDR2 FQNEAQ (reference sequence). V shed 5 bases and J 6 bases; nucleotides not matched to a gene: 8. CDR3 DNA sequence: TGTGCCAGCAGCCCCCCCGGGACTAGCGTCGATACGCAGTATTTT. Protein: CASSPPGTSVDTQYF.

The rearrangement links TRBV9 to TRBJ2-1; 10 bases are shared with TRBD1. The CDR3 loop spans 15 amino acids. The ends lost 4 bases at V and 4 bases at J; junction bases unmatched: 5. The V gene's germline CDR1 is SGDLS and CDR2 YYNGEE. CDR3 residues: CASSRTGGQYNEQFF. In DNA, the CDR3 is TGTGCCAGCAGCAGGACAGGGGGACAGTACAATGAGCAGTTCTTC.

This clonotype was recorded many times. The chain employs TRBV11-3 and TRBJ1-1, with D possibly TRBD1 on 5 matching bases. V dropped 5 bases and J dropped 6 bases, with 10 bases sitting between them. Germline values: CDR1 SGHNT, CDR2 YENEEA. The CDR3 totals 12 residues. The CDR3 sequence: CASSQGDAEAFF. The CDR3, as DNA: TGTGCCAGCAGCCAGGGCGACGCTGAAGCTTTCTTT. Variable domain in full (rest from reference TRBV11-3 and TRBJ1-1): EAGVVQSPRYKIIEKKQPVAFWCNPISGHNTLYWYLQNLGQGPELLIRYENEEAVDDSQLPKDRFSAERLKGVDSTLKIQPAELGDSAVYLCASSQGDAEAFFGQGTRLTVV.

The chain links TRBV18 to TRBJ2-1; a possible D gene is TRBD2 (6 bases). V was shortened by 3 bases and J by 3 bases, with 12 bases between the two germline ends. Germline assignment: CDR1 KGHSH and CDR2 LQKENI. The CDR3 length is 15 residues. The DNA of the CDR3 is TGTGCCAGCTCACCCCGGGGGTCCAGCTACAATGAGCAGTTCTTC. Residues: CASSPRGSSYNEQFF.

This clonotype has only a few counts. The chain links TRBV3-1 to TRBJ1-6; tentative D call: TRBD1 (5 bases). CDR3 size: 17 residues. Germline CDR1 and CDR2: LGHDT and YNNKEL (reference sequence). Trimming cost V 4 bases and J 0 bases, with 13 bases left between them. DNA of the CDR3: TGTGCCAGCAGCCGCCTGACAGCCGTCTCCTATAATTCACCCCTCCACTTT. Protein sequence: CASSRLTAVSYNSPLHF.

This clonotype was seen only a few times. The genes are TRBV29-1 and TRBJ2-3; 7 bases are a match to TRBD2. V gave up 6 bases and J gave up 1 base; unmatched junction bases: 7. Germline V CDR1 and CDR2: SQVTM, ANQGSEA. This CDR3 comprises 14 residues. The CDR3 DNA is TGCAGCGTCCCCCACCTAGCGGGCACAGATACGCAGTATTTT. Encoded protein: CSVPHLAGTDTQYF.

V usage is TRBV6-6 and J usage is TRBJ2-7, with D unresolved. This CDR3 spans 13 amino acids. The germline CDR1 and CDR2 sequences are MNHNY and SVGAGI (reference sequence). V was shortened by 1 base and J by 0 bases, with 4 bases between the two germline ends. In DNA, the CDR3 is TGTGCCAGCAGTTACTACAGCTCCTACGAGCAGTACTTC. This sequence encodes CASSYYSSYEQYF.

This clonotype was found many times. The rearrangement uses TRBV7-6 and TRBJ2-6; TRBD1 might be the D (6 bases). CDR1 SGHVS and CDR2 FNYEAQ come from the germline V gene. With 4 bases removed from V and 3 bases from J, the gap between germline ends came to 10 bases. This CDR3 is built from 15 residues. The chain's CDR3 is CASSSTGFGANVLTF. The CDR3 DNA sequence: TGTGCCAGCAGCTCTACAGGGTTTGGGGCCAACGTCCTGACTTTC.

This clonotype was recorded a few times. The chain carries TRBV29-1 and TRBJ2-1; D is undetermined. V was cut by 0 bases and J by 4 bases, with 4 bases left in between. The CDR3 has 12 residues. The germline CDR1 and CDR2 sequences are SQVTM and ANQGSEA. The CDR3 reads CSVEEVYNEQFF. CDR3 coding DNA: TGCAGCGTTGAAGAAGTTTACAATGAGCAGTTCTTC.

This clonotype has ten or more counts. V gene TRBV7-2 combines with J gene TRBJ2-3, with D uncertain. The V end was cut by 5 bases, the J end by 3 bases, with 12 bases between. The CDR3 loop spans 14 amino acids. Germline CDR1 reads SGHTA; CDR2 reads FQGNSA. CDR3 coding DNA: TGTGCCAGCAGCCAATGGGGTCCTACAGATACGCAGTATTTT. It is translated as CASSQWGPTDTQYF.

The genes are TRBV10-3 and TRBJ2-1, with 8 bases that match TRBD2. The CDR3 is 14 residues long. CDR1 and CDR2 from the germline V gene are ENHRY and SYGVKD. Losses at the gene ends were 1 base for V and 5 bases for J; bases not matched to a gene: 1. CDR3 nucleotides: TGTGCCATCAGTGAGTTAGCGGGAAACAATGAGCAGTTCTTC. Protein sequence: CAISELAGNNEQFF.

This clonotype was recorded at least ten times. The CDR3 protein is CASSVSTDTQYF. The CDR3 coding sequence is TGTGCCAGCAGTGTAAGCACAGATACGCAGTATTTT. This chain uses TRBV14 with TRBJ2-3; D unresolved. The CDR3 runs to 12 residues. Germline V lookup: CDR1 SGHDN, CDR2 FVKESK. The V end lost 6 bases, the J end lost 0 bases, and 4 bases lay between the germline ends.

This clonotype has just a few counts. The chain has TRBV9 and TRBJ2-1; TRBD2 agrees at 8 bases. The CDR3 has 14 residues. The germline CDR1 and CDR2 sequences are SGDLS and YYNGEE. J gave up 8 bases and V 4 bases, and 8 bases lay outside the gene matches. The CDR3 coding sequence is TGTGCCAGCAGCCCCCGGGGAGCGGGAGATGAGCAGTTCTTC. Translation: CASSPRGAGDEQFF.

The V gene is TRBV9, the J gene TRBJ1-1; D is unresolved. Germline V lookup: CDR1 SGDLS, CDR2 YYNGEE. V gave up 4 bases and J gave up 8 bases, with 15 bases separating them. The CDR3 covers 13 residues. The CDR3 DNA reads TGTGCCAGCAGCTTGGGAGGTGAAGGGGAAGCTTTCTTT. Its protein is CASSLGGEGEAFF. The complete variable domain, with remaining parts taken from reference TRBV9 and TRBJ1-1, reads DSGVTQTPKHLITATGQRVTLRCSPRSGDLSVYWYQQSLDQGLQFLIQYYNGEERAKGNILERFSAQQFPDLHSELNLSSLELGDSALYFCASSLGGEGEAFFGQGTRLTVV.

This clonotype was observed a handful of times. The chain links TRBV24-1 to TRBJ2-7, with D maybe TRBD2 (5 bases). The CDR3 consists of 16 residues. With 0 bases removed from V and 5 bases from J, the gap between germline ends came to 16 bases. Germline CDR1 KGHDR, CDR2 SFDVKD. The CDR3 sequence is CATSDLHAEDGDEQYF. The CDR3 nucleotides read TGTGCCACCAGTGATTTGCATGCGGAGGACGGGGACGAGCAGTACTTC.

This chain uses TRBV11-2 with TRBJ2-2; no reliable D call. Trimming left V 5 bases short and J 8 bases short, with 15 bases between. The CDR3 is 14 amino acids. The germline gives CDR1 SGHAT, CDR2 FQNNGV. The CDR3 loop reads CASSDYPVSGELFF. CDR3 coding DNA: TGTGCCAGCAGCGATTATCCCGTATCGGGGGAGCTGTTTTTT.

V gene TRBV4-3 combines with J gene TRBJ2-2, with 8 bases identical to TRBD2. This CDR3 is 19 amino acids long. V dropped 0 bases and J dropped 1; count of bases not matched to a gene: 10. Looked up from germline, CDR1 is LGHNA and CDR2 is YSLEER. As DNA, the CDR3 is TGCGCCAGCAGCCAAGATTCTAGCGCTAGCGGGTTGAACACCGGGGAGCTGTTTTTT. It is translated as CASSQDSSASGLNTGELFF.

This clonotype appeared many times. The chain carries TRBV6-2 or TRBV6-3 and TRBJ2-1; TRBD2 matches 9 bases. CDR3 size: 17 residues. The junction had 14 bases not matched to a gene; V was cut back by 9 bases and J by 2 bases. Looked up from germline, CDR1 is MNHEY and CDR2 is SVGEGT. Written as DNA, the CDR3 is TGTGCCAGTGCTTCAGGGCTAGCGGGATTTACCTACAATGAGCAGTTCTTC. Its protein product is CASASGLAGFTYNEQFF.

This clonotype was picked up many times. The CDR3 sequence is CASSGTSGSYEQYF. Written as DNA, the CDR3 is TGTGCCAGCAGCGGGACTAGCGGAAGTTACGAGCAGTACTTC. The rearrangement links TRBV12-3 or TRBV12-4 to TRBJ2-7; 11 nucleotides match TRBD2. This CDR3 contains 14 residues. V trimming: 6 bases; J trimming: 4 bases; junction bases outside the gene matches: 5.

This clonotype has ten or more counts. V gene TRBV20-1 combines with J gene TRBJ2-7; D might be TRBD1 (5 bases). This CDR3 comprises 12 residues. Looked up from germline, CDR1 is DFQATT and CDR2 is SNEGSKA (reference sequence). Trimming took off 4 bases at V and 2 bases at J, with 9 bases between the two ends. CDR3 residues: CSAMGPAYEQYF. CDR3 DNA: TGCAGTGCTATGGGGCCAGCCTACGAGCAGTACTTC.